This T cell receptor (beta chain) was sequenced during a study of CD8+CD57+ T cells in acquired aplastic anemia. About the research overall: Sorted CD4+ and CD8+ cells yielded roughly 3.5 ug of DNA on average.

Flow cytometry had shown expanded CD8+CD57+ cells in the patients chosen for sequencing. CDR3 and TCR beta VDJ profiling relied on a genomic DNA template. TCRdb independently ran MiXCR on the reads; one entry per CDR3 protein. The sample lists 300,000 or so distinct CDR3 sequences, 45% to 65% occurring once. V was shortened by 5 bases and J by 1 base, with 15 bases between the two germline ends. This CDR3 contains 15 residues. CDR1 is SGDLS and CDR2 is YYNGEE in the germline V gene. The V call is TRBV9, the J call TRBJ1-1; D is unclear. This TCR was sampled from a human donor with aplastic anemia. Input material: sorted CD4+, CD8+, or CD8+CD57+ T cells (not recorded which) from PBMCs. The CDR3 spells CASSYPGSPNTEAFF. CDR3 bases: TGTGCCAGCAGTTACCCCGGCAGCCCGAACACTGAAGCTTTCTTT.